These 25 T cell receptor beta chains were sequenced from one sample in a study of T cells after yellow fever vaccination. Using its own MiXCR run on the 5' RACE reads, TCRdb lists one record per CDR3 protein. The sample includes roughly 260,000 distinct CDR3 sequences, over 10% seen only once; the top ten take about 0.54%. Sequencing was performed on CD4+ T cells sorted from PBMCs, taken 45 days after the yellow fever booster vaccination. These receptor sequences come from a man aged 30 to 45 who received the YFV17D yellow fever vaccine.

The chain recombines TRBV7-2 with TRBJ2-3; D gene unclear. This CDR3 has 12 residues. Germline CDR1 SGHTA, CDR2 FQGNSA. V lost 3 bases and J lost 6, with 7 bases in between. Written as DNA, the CDR3 is TGTGCCAGCAGCTTGCAATGGGATACGCAGTATTTT. It yields the protein CASSLQWDTQYF.

The chain joins TRBV24-1 to TRBJ2-3; possibly TRBD1 for D (6 bases). The CDR3 runs to 13 residues. The V and J ends lost 9 bases and 5 bases respectively, with 14 bases between them. The germline V gene has CDR1 KGHDR and CDR2 SFDVKD. CDR3 amino acids: CATGQLRGDTQYF. The CDR3 nucleotides read TGTGCCACCGGACAGCTCAGAGGAGATACGCAGTATTTT.

This sequence joins TRBV5-1 and TRBJ1-1; D is possibly TRBD1 (5 bases). Trimming shortened V by 0 bases and J by 5 bases, and 14 bases separated the two germline ends. CDR1 and CDR2 from the germline V gene are SGHRS and YFSETQ. This CDR3 has 15 residues. CDR3 in DNA: TGCGCCAGCAGCTTGGCCGGGGCTGGGGAGACTGAAGCTTTCTTT. It codes for CASSLAGAGETEAFF.

This chain connects TRBV29-1 to TRBJ1-1; D call uncertain. In germline, CDR1 is SQVTM, CDR2 ANQGSEA. The CDR3 length is 13 residues. With 5 bases removed from V and 0 bases from J, the gap between germline ends came to 10 bases. CDR3 in amino acids: CSVSPTMNTEAFF. CDR3 sequence (DNA): TGCAGCGTTAGTCCAACAATGAACACTGAAGCTTTCTTT.

This rearrangement joins TRBV5-1 to TRBJ2-1; perhaps TRBD2 as D (6 bases). The germline V gene encodes CDR1 SGHRS and CDR2 YFSETQ. The CDR3 totals 13 residues. Trimming removed 2 bases at V and 5 bases at J, with 8 bases between. The chain's CDR3 is CASSFGGDNEQFF. The CDR3 DNA is TGCGCCAGCAGCTTCGGCGGGGACAATGAGCAGTTCTTC.

The rearrangement joins TRBV7-2 to TRBJ2-3; 10 bases are shared with TRBD2. V dropped 3 bases and J dropped 0; count of bases not matched to a gene: 12. CDR3 length: 19 residues. CDR1 is SGHTA and CDR2 is FQGNSA in the germline V gene. CDR3 DNA: TGTGCCAGCAGCTTCCACGCTAAACTAGCGGGATCTAGCACAGATACGCAGTATTTT. Encoded protein: CASSFHAKLAGSSTDTQYF.

This chain connects TRBV7-8 to TRBJ2-1, with 10 bases fitting TRBD2. The germline gives CDR1 SGHVS, CDR2 FQNEAQ. The CDR3 has 16 amino acids. Germline trimming cut 4 bases from V and 9 bases from J; bases unmatched to any gene: 12. The DNA of the CDR3 is TGTGCCAGCAGCTGGGGGAGCGGGAGGGCCGTGAGTGAGCAGTTCTTC. It yields the protein CASSWGSGRAVSEQFF.

This clonotype turned up a few times. The genes are TRBV6-2 or TRBV6-3 and TRBJ2-1; D is uncertain. Germline loops: CDR1 MNHEY, CDR2 SVGEGT. The CDR3 sequence is 16 residues long. Deletions cut 7 bases from V and 0 bases from J, with 16 bases between. For the CDR3, the DNA is TGTGCCAGCACCCGATACCGGCGGAGCTCCTACAATGAGCAGTTCTTC. Protein sequence: CASTRYRRSSYNEQFF.

The chain has TRBV10-3 and TRBJ2-5, with TRBD2 identical over 10 bases. The CDR3 runs to 13 residues. V lost 10 bases to trimming and J lost 2 bases; unmatched junction nucleotides: 4. Germline CDR1 reads ENHRY; CDR2 reads SYGVKD. The CDR3 loop is CATSGLAQETQYF. CDR3 nucleotides: TGTGCCACCTCGGGACTAGCGCAAGAGACCCAGTACTTC.

This chain connects TRBV5-1 to TRBJ2-1, with D uncertain. Germline V gives CDR1 SGHRS, CDR2 YFSETQ. V lost 4 bases to trimming and J lost 0 bases, with 17 bases between them. The length of the CDR3 is 17 residues. This CDR3 is CASSPSATTSSYNEQFF. The DNA for the CDR3 is TGCGCCAGCAGCCCCTCGGCGACCACGAGCTCCTACAATGAGCAGTTCTTC.

This clonotype was detected many times. The chain links TRBV12-3 or TRBV12-4 to TRBJ2-7; 8 positions agree with TRBD2. CDR3 length equals 15 residues. J was trimmed by 6 bases and V by 0 bases; bases with no gene match: 7. The CDR3 protein is CASSLAALAGPEQYF. CDR3 coding DNA: TGTGCCAGCAGTTTAGCAGCCCTAGCGGGCCCCGAGCAGTACTTC.

Only a few counts were recorded for this clonotype. V usage is TRBV7-7 and J usage is TRBJ2-5; the match to TRBD2 covers 8 bases. The V gene end was trimmed by 2 bases and the J gene end by 3 bases; junction bases not matched to a gene: 5. The CDR3 extends over 15 amino acids. Germline CDR1 and CDR2: SSHAT and FNYEAQ (reference sequence). The CDR3: CASSLLGTREETQYF. The CDR3 nucleotides read TGTGCCAGCAGCTTACTAGGGACTAGGGAAGAGACCCAGTACTTC.

The V call is TRBV12-2, the J call TRBJ2-7. TRBV12-2 is marked as a pseudogene. This CDR3 has 17 amino acids. DNA of the CDR3: TGTGCAAGTCGCTTAGCGCACCCCAGGATGTACTCCTACGAGCAGTACTTC. Its translation is CASRLAHPRMYSYEQYF.

The rearrangement joins TRBV7-9 to TRBJ2-7; D gene ambiguous. CDR3 length equals 14 residues. Germline CDR1 reads SEHNR; CDR2 reads FQNEAQ (reference sequence). Between the trimmed V and J ends, which lost 1 base and 0 bases, there was a span of 7 bases. The CDR3 bases are TGTGCCAGCAGCTTAGGCCTAAGCTCCTACGAGCAGTACTTC. Its protein product is CASSLGLSSYEQYF.

This chain uses TRBV6-1 with TRBJ2-7, with D uncertain. Germline-derived CDR1 and CDR2 are MNHNS and SASEGT. CDR3 length equals 16 residues. V was trimmed by 6 bases and J by 2 bases, leaving 20 bases between them. The CDR3 nucleotides are TGTGCCAGCAGCCCCCTAGGCGGAGCAAACCCCTACGAGCAGTACTTC. Translated, it gives CASSPLGGANPYEQYF.

The chain carries TRBV12-3 or TRBV12-4 and TRBJ2-7; 8 bases are shared with TRBD2. The CDR3 contains 16 residues. J was trimmed by 2 bases and V by 5 bases; bases with no gene match: 11. CDR3 nucleotide sequence: TGTGCCAGCAGTCTGGGCCCCCCGGGACTAGCCTACGAGCAGTACTTC. Translating gives CASSLGPPGLAYEQYF.

This clonotype was detected many times. The chain links TRBV18 to TRBJ2-3, with D uncertain. CDR1 is KGHSH, CDR2 LQKENI, per germline. Trimming pared 8 bases from V and 2 bases from J, leaving 5 bases between. The CDR3 covers 11 residues. Here the CDR3 reads CASSPTDTQYF. For the CDR3, the DNA is TGTGCCAGCAGCCCCACAGATACGCAGTATTTT. Full variable domain (rest looked up from reference TRBV18 and TRBJ2-3): NAGVMQNPRHLVRRRGQEARLRCSPMKGHSHVYWYRQLPEEGLKFMVYLQKENIIDESGMPKERFSAEFPKEGPSILRIQQVVRGDSAAYFCASSPTDTQYFGPGTRLTVL.

The chain employs TRBV20-1 and TRBJ2-2, with a weak D call TRBD1 (5 bases). Trimming took off 0 bases at V and 5 bases at J, with 13 bases between the two ends. In germline, CDR1 is DFQATT, CDR2 SNEGSKA (reference sequence). CDR3 length: 15 amino acids. The CDR3 loop is CSAREKGILTGELFF. CDR3 coding DNA: TGCAGTGCTAGAGAGAAGGGGATATTGACCGGGGAGCTGTTTTTT.

This clonotype was observed a handful of times. The chain joins TRBV2 to TRBJ2-7; 7 bases are a match to TRBD1. The CDR3 totals 13 residues. Germline trimming cut 5 bases from V and 3 bases from J; bases unmatched to any gene: 4. CDR1 is SNHLY, CDR2 FYNNEI, per germline. CDR3 DNA: TGTGCCAGCAGTCTAAGGGGGCTCTACGAGCAGTACTTC. As protein: CASSLRGLYEQYF.

V gene TRBV27 combines with J gene TRBJ1-1; TRBD1 is a possible D gene (6 bases). Trimming pared 3 bases from V and 8 bases from J, leaving 13 bases between. The germline gives CDR1 MNHEY, CDR2 SMNVEV (reference sequence). The CDR3 totals 13 residues. The CDR3 DNA reads as TGTGCCAGCAGTTTCCTGGGGGCCTTCGAAGCTTTCTTT. It translates to CASSFLGAFEAFF.

The CDR3 region is CASRPGTGGVGNYGYTF. The CDR3 DNA follows: TGTGCCAGCAGACCCGGGACAGGGGGCGTGGGAAACTATGGCTACACCTTC. This sequence joins TRBV6-1 and TRBJ1-2; 12 bases agree with TRBD1. Per germline, CDR1 MNHNS and CDR2 SASEGT. This CDR3 spans 17 amino acids. With 6 bases clipped from V and 2 bases from J, the junction kept 10 bases outside the gene matches.

V is TRBV28 and J is TRBJ2-2; 9 nucleotides agree with TRBD1. Germline CDR1 and CDR2: MDHEN and SYDVKM. CDR3 length equals 14 residues. Trimming took 6 bases from V and 7 from J; bases not matched to a gene: 6. The CDR3 is CASRNQGQGGELFF. As DNA, the CDR3 is TGTGCCAGCAGAAATCAGGGACAGGGCGGGGAGCTGTTTTTT.

The CDR3: CASNARANTGELFF. For the CDR3, the DNA is TGTGCCAGCAATGCGAGGGCGAACACCGGGGAGCTGTTTTTT. This chain links TRBV5-6 with TRBJ2-2; TRBD2 might be the D (5 bases). Trimming removed 6 bases from V and 0 bases from J, with 9 bases in between. CDR1 and CDR2 (germline): SGHDT, YYEEEE. The CDR3 is 14 residues long.

In this sample, this clonotype turned up many times. The genes are TRBV5-5 and TRBJ2-3, with D possibly TRBD1 on 5 matching bases. The CDR3 totals 15 residues. Germline V gene lookup returns CDR1 SGHKS and CDR2 YYEKEE (reference sequence). With 6 bases removed from V and 6 bases from J, the gap between germline ends came to 20 bases. The chain's CDR3 is CASTAWGRAQDTQYF. CDR3 coding DNA: TGTGCCAGCACCGCTTGGGGCAGGGCGCAGGATACGCAGTATTTT.

The chain recombines TRBV7-2 with TRBJ2-5, with D possibly matching TRBD2 (5 bases). Trimming cost V 5 bases and J 1 base, with 11 bases left between them. Germline CDR1 SGHTA, CDR2 FQGNSA. This CDR3 has 14 amino acids. This CDR3 is CASSTRLSQETQYF. The CDR3 DNA reads TGTGCCAGCAGCACCAGACTATCCCAAGAGACCCAGTACTTC.